This T cell receptor (beta chain) is from a study of response to subunit inactivated influenza vaccine (dated by TCRdb to 2017 to 2018). Study-level background: To follow how T cells responded to a trivalent subunit inactivated influenza vaccine, the researchers relied on deep quantitative profiling of the T cell receptor repertoire. The paper as a whole reports these results and caveats: The authors proposed that each seasonal influenza vaccination may bring in only a limited number of new T cells.

CDR1 and CDR2, looked up from the germline V gene, are SGHRS and YFSETQ. Reading from cysteine to phenylalanine, the CDR3 counts 15 amino acids. CDR3 DNA is the only sequence kept; it has 45 bases, read in frame from the first base. The library was prepared using RT-PCR. TCRdb records Illumina HiSeq 2500 as the sequencer. TCRdb trimmed public reads at Q25 via fastp, called clones via MiXCR and kept in-frame beta chains. Each CDR3 protein gets just one entry, which takes the most common genes and DNA from the rows behind it. The sample yields around 160,000 distinct CDR3 sequences; approximately 10% were counted once. The top ten clonotypes cover around 11% of the sample. On this clonotype: What antigen it recognizes has not been identified. Compared with germline, one end of the junction differs, possibly owing to a read error.

Taken with the paper, the label for time point translates to: 40 to 45 days after influenza vaccine administration. The receptor was derived from a man in his forties or fifties who received an inactivated influenza vaccine. Donor details come from another sample of the same person, matched by shared clones. This specimen was non-naive T cells sorted from PBMCs, taken more than 35 days after vaccination. Per the publication, the cell subset or site label means: memory T cell fraction. The sequence is built from TRBV5-1 and TRBJ2-3; the D region possibly corresponds to TRBD1 (5 bases align). The nucleotide sequence reads as follows: TGCGTCAGCAGCTTGGGGCGATTTAGCACAGATACGCAGTATTTT. This sequence encodes CVSSLGRFSTDTQYF.